These T cell receptor beta chains were read from a single sample in a study of blood T cell repertoires in COVID-19. Some clones are missing from TCRdb's copy, which holds only in-frame ones; the method was immunoSEQ multiplex PCR. The table shows roughly 73,000 clones, with about 88% occurring only once. Sequenced input: peripheral blood. The receptors stem from a man in his 70s with active or convalescent COVID-19. Each CDR3 is given with its conserved first and last residue. The order of the fields is J gene, clone size, V gene, D gene, CDR3 DNA, CDR3 protein. D genes are given only for firm matches. Size tells how often a clone was seen (once, few, many) or the class of an expanded clone, and some rows leave it out.

TRBJ2-3 | NA | TRBV4-1 | NA | TGCGCCAGCAGCCAAGGGCGGAACACTTGGGATACGCAGTATTTT | CASSQGRNTWDTQYF
TRBJ1-1 | NA | TRBV19 | NA | TGTGCCAGTAGTAGCTTCGGCACTGAAGCTTTCTTT | CASSSFGTEAFF
TRBJ1-1 | NA | TRBV6-5 | NA | TGTGCCAGCAGTTCCACAGGGACGATGAACACTGAAGCTTTCTTT | CASSSTGTMNTEAFF
TRBJ2-1 | NA | TRBV4-1 | NA | TGCGCCAGCAGCCAAGATGGAATGGGAGGACGCTACAATGAGCAGTTCTTC | CASSQDGMGGRYNEQFF
TRBJ1-5 | NA | TRBV20-1 | NA | TGCAGTGCCAGTGGGGACGTCAGGGGACAGCCCCAGCATTTT | CSASGDVRGQPQHF
TRBJ1-4 | NA | TRBV6-2/TRBV6-3 | TRBD1 | TGTGCCAGCAGCCAAGACAGGGGGAGGACTAATGAAAAACTGTTTTTT | CASSQDRGRTNEKLFF
TRBJ1-4 | NA | TRBV15 | NA | TGTGCCACCAGCAGATCCGGGGGGGGCGGCGAAAAACTGTTTTTT | CATSRSGGGGEKLFF
TRBJ2-3 | once | TRBV10-3 | NA | TGTGCCACCACCGTTGCGGTGGACACAGATACGCAGTATTTT | CATTVAVDTDTQYF
TRBJ1-6 | NA | TRBV5-5 | TRBD1 | TGTGCCAGCAGCTTGGGCCGGGACAGGGGGTTCCTCCACTTT | CASSLGRDRGFLHF
TRBJ2-7 | NA | TRBV19 | NA | TGTGCCAGTAGTGTTCAGGGGAAGGACTACGAGCAGTACTTC | CASSVQGKDYEQYF
TRBJ2-3 | once | TRBV6-1 | TRBD2 | TGTGCCAGCAGTGAAACAACTAGCGGGGGAACAGATACGCAGTATTTT | CASSETTSGGTDTQYF
TRBJ1-4 | once | TRBV5-1 | NA | TGCGCCAGCAGCTTGCCGGACAGCTCAGGGGAAAAACTGTTTTTT | CASSLPDSSGEKLFF
TRBJ2-7 | NA | TRBV5-1 | NA | TGCGCCAGCAGCTTGATAGAGGGTTCCTACGAGCAGTACTTC | CASSLIEGSYEQYF
TRBJ1-2 | NA | TRBV30 | TRBD1 | TGTGCCTGGAGTGCCACTTCCGGGACAGGGGAGGACTACACCTTC | CAWSATSGTGEDYTF
TRBJ1-5 | NA | TRBV19 | TRBD1 | TGTGCCAGTAGTACGGACAGGATCAATCAGCCCCAGCATTTT | CASSTDRINQPQHF
TRBJ2-2 | NA | TRBV21-1 | NA | TGTGCCAGCAGCACAGGTTCGACCGGGGAGCTGTTTTTT | CASSTGSTGELFF
TRBJ1-4 | NA | TRBV7-8 | TRBD1 | TGTGCCAGCAGCTCCCAAAGACAGGGGGGCCGGAATGAAAAACTGTTTTTT | CASSSQRQGGRNEKLFF
TRBJ2-7 | NA | TRBV7-9 | NA | TGTGCCAGCAGCTTAGGGCCCACGCAATACGAGCAGTACTTC | CASSLGPTQYEQYF
TRBJ1-5 | NA | TRBV19 | NA | TGTGCCAGTAAACCCCGAATCCAGATTCCCAATCAGCCCCAGCATTTT | CASKPRIQIPNQPQHF
TRBJ1-4 | NA | TRBV28 | NA | TGTGCCAGCAGTTCCCGGGGGGGTAATGAAAAACTGTTTTTT | CASSSRGGNEKLFF
TRBJ2-7 | few | TRBV5-1 | TRBD1 | TGCGCCAGCAGCTGGGCGGGACAGGGAAGACCGGAGCAGTACTTC | CASSWAGQGRPEQYF
TRBJ2-1 | NA | TRBV5-1 | NA | TGCGCCAGCAGCTTGGGCCCCCGCGGATACAATGAGCAGTTCTTC | CASSLGPRGYNEQFF
TRBJ2-5 | NA | TRBV27 | NA | TGTGCCAGCAGTTTTATGGAGACCCAGTACTTC | CASSFMETQYF
TRBJ2-7 | NA | TRBV18 | NA | TGTGCCAGCTCACCACTAGACGGAGCCTACGAGCAGTACTTC | CASSPLDGAYEQYF
TRBJ2-7 | once | TRBV6-6 | NA | TGTGCCAGCAGCCGACTCTACGAGCAGTACTTC | CASSRLYEQYF
TRBJ1-4 | NA | TRBV3-1/TRBV3-2 | NA | TGTGCCAGCAGCCTTTGGAGGGGACGGGAAAAACTGTTTTTT | CASSLWRGREKLFF
TRBJ1-6 | NA | TRBV4-2 | TRBD1 | TGTGCCAGCAAAGGTGGGACAGGGGAATTCACCCTCCACTTT | CASKGGTGEFTLHF
TRBJ2-3 | NA | TRBV5-1 | NA | TGCGCCAGCAGCAGGGGGACCACCCGAGGGGCAGATACGCAGTATTTT | CASSRGTTRGADTQYF
TRBJ1-4 | NA | TRBV6-5 | NA | TGTGCCAGCAGCGGGACAAAGGGGGAAAAACTGTTTTTT | CASSGTKGEKLFF
TRBJ2-1 | NA | TRBV2 | NA | TGTGCCAGCAGTGATATCGGGGGATCCTACAATGAGCAGTTCTTC | CASSDIGGSYNEQFF
TRBJ2-6 | NA | TRBV7-7 | TRBD1 | TGTGCCAGCAGCCCTAGTCCCCAGGGGGCAGGCTCTGGGGCCAACGTCCTGACTTTC | CASSPSPQGAGSGANVLTF
TRBJ2-3 | NA | TRBV19 | NA | TGTGCCAGTAGTACTCTCTTTGATACGCAGTATTTT | CASSTLFDTQYF
TRBJ1-2 | NA | TRBV28 | TRBD1 | TGTGCCAGCAGGTTCGAAGACAGGGAAGGAAGCTACACCTTC | CASRFEDREGSYTF
TRBJ2-1 | NA | TRBV15 | TRBD1 | TGTGCCACCAGCAGAGAGGACAGGGGCTACAATGAGCAGTTCTTC | CATSREDRGYNEQFF
TRBJ2-5 | NA | TRBV11-3 | TRBD2 | TGTGCCAGCAGCTTGGGGCTAGCGGGGGTAGAGACCCAGTACTTC | CASSLGLAGVETQYF
TRBJ2-3 | few | TRBV20-1 | NA | TGCAGTGCTAGTGACACGACCCGCAGCGGAGATACGCAGTATTTT | CSASDTTRSGDTQYF
TRBJ2-5 | NA | TRBV19 | NA | TGTGCCAGTAGTATAGCGCAGGGGCGCTCAGAGACCCAGTACTTC | CASSIAQGRSETQYF
TRBJ2-7 | once | TRBV19 | NA | TGTGCCAGTAGTGCACAGGGTCTTATTGGAGACGAGCAGTACTTC | CASSAQGLIGDEQYF
TRBJ2-1 | NA | TRBV27 | TRBD2 | TGTGCCAGCACCTTGGGAACTAGCGGGAGTTTGGGGTACAATGAGCAGTTCTTC | CASTLGTSGSLGYNEQFF
TRBJ2-2 | NA | TRBV7-9 | NA | TGTGCCAGCAGTCCCACGAACACCGGGGAGCTGTTTTTT | CASSPTNTGELFF
TRBJ2-2 | NA | TRBV5-8 | NA | TGTGCCAGCAGCCCTCCCCGGCCGGGGGTCGGGGAGCTGTTTTTT | CASSPPRPGVGELFF
TRBJ2-3 | once | TRBV5-1 | TRBD2 | TGCGCCAGCAGCTTGGAGGGACTAGCGGGGCCAGATACGCAGTATTTT | CASSLEGLAGPDTQYF
TRBJ1-2 | NA | TRBV7-3 | NA | TGTGCCAGCAGCTTGGGCGGGCTAAACTATGGCTACACCTTC | CASSLGGLNYGYTF
TRBJ2-2 | NA | TRBV19 | NA | TGTGCCAGTAAGGTAGCCCCGAACACCGGGGAGCTGTTTTTT | CASKVAPNTGELFF
TRBJ1-1 | NA | TRBV5-1 | NA | TGCGCCAGCAGCCGAGGCGCCTTGAACACTGAAGCTTTCTTT | CASSRGALNTEAFF
TRBJ1-1 | NA | TRBV5-1 | TRBD1 | TGCGCCAGCAGCGTGGGACAGCAGAACACTGAAGCTTTCTTT | CASSVGQQNTEAFF
TRBJ1-2 | NA | TRBV6-5 | NA | TGTGCCAGCAGCGACCAGGGAGGCCGAGATGGCTACACCTTC | CASSDQGGRDGYTF
TRBJ2-7 | NA | TRBV10-3 | TRBD1 | TGTGCCATCAGTGACGGACAGGGGCTAAGGGAGCAGTACTTC | CAISDGQGLREQYF
TRBJ1-2 | once | TRBV7-2 | NA | TGTGCCAGCAGCCCGTCCAGGGATGGCTACACCTTC | CASSPSRDGYTF
TRBJ2-1 | few | TRBV5-1 | TRBD2 | TGCGCCAGCAGACAACTAGCGGGCTACAATGAGCAGTTCTTC | CASRQLAGYNEQFF
TRBJ1-3 | NA | TRBV2 | NA | TGTGCCAGCAGCGACGACAATCACTCTGGAAACACCATATATTTT | CASSDDNHSGNTIYF
TRBJ2-2 | once | TRBV2 | TRBD2 | TGTGCCAGCAGACCAGGGACTAGCGGCGAAGGCACCGGGGAGCTGTTTTTT | CASRPGTSGEGTGELFF